Sequencing of this TCR beta chain was carried out in a study of cytomegalovirus exposure and HLA in healthy donors. On this clone: Its specificity is unknown.

The PCR made use of 60 Vbeta and 13 Jbeta primers. The data were produced by immunoSEQ multiplex PCR, yet TCRdb's version contains in-frame clones alone and is incomplete. The table shows around 94,000 clones, with less than 90% occurring only once. V shed 4 bases and J shed 4 bases, with 16 bases lying between them. Per the germline V gene, CDR1 is SGHTA and CDR2 is FQGNSA. The CDR3 is made up of 15 amino acids. Study results and caveats: Per published accounts, TCR beta sequences correctly predicted the HLA-A and HLA-B alleles of most subjects.

This clonotype was sampled from a man aged 40-50 years in good health and CMV-seronegative. Input material: PBMCs. The rearrangement links TRBV7-2 to TRBJ1-1, with D perhaps TRBD1 (6 bases). The CDR3 DNA reads as TGTGCCAGCAGCTCACACAGGGAAAGGGTCACTGAAGCTTTCTTT. Encoded protein: CASSSHRERVTEAFF. The full variable domain, in which reference TRBV7-2 and TRBJ1-1 provide the parts outside the CDR3, is GAGVSQSPSNKVTEKGKDVELRCDPISGHTALYWYRQSLGQGLEFLIYFQGNSAPDKSGLPSDRFSAERTGGSVSTLTIQRTQQEDSAVYLCASSSHRERVTEAFFGQGTRLTVV.